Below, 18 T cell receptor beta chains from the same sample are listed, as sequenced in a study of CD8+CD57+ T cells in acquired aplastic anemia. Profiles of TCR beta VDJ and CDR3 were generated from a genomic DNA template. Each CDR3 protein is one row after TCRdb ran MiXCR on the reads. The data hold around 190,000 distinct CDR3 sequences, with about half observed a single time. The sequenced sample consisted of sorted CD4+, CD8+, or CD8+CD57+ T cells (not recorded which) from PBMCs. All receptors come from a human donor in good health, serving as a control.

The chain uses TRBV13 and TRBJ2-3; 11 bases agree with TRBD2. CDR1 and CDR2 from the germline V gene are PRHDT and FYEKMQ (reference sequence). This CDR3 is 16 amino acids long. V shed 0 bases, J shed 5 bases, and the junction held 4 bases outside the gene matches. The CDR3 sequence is CASSLGLAGVGDTQYF. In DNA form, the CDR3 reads TGTGCCAGCAGCTTAGGACTAGCGGGAGTAGGAGATACGCAGTATTTT. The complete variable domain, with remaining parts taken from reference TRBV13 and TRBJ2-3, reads AAGVIQSPRHLIKEKRETATLKCYPIPRHDTVYWYQQGPGQDPQFLISFYEKMQSDKGSIPDRFSAQQFSDYHSELNMSSLELGDSALYFCASSLGLAGVGDTQYFGPGTRLTVL.

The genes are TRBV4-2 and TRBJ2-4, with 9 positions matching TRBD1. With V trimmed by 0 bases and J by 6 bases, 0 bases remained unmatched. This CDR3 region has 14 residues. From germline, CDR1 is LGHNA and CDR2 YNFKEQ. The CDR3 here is CASSQEGQGNIQYF. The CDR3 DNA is TGTGCCAGCAGCCAAGAGGGACAGGGAAACATTCAGTACTTC.

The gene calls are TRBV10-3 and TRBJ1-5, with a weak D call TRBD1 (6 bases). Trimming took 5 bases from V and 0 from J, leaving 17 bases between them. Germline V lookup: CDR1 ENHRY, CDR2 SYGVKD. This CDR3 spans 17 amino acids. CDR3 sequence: CAISQGLRPRSNQPQHF. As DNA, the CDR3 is TGTGCCATCAGTCAGGGGTTGAGGCCTCGTAGCAATCAGCCCCAGCATTTT.

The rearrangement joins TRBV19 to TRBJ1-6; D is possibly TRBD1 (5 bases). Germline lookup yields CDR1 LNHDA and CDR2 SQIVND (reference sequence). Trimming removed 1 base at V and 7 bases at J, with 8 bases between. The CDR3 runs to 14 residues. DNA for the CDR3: TGTGCCAGTAGTATAGGGGGCAAGAATTCACCCCTCCACTTT. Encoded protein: CASSIGGKNSPLHF.

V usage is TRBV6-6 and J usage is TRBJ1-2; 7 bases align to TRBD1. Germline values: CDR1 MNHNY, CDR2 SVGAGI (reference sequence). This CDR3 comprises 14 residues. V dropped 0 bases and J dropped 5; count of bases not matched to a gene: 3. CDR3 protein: CASSYSSQGYGYTF. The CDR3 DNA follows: TGTGCCAGCAGTTACTCGTCACAGGGGTATGGCTACACCTTC.

CDR3 nucleotides: TGTGCCAGCGCACAAGGGGGGTGGGAGCAGTTCTTC. Protein product: CASAQGGWEQFF. J is TRBJ2-1 and V is TRBV2; either TRBD1 or TRBD2 may fit D (6 bases each). V lost 8 bases and J 10 bases, leaving 15 bases between the germline ends. This CDR3 contains 12 residues. The germline CDR1 and CDR2 sequences are SNHLY and FYNNEI.

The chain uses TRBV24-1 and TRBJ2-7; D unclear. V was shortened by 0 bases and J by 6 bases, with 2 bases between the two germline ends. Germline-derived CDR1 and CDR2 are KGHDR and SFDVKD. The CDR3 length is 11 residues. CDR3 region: CATSDLREQYF. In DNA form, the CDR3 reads TGTGCCACCAGTGATTTGCGCGAGCAGTACTTC.

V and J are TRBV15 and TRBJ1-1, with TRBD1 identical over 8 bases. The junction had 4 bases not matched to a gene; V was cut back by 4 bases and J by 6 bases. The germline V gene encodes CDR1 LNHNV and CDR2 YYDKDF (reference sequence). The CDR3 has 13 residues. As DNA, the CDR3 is TGTGCCACCAGCATAGGGACAGGAGCTGAAGCTTTCTTT. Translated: CATSIGTGAEAFF.

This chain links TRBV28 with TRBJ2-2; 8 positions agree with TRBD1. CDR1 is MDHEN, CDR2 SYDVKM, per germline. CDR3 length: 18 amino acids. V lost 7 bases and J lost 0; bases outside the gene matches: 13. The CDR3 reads CASTGAGGNTPNTGELFF. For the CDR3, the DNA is TGTGCCAGCACTGGGGCAGGGGGCAATACCCCGAACACCGGGGAGCTGTTTTTT.

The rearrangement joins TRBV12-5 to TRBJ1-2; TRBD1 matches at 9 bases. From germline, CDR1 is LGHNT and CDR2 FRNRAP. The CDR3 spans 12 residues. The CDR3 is CASTSNPGTGTF. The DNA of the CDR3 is TGTGCCAGTACCTCAAACCCGGGGACAGGGACCTTC.

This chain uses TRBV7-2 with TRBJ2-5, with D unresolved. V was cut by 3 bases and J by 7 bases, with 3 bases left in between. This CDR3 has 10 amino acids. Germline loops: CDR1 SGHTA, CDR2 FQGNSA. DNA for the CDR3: TGTGCCAGCAGCTTGTGGACCCAGTACTTC. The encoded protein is CASSLWTQYF.

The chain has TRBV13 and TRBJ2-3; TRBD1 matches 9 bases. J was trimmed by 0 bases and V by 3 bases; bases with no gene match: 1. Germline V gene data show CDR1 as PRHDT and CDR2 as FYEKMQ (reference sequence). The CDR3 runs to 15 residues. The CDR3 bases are TGTGCCAGCAGCTTTACAGGGGGCAGCACAGATACGCAGTATTTT. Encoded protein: CASSFTGGSTDTQYF.

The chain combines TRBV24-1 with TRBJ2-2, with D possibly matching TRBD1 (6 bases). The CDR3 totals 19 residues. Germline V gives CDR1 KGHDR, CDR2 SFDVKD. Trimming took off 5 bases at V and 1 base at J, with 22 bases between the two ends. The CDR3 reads CATSGGRWKGEWNTGELFF. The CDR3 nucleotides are TGTGCCACCAGTGGAGGTAGATGGAAGGGGGAGTGGAACACCGGGGAGCTGTTTTTT.

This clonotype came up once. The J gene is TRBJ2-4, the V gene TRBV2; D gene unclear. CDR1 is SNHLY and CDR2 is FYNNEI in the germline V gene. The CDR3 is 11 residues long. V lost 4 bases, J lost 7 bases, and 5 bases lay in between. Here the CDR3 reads CASSVDNIQYF. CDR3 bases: TGTGCCAGCAGTGTGGACAACATTCAGTACTTC.

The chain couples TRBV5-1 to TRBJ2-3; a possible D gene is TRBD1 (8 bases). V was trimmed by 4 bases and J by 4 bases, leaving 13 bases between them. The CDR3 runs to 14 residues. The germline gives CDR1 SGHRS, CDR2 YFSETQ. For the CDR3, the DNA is TGCGCCAGCAGCGTACAGGGGGGGGCAGATACGCAGTATTTT. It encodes CASSVQGGADTQYF.

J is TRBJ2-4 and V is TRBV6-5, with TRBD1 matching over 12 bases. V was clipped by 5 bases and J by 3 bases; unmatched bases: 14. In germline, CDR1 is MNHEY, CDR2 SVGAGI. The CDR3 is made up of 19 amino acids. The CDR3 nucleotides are TGTGCCAGCAGTCAATCCGGGACAGGGGGCGCCGGGGGCAAAAACATTCAGTACTTC. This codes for CASSQSGTGGAGGKNIQYF.

The CDR3: CASSMSSGSFNNEQFF. CDR3 in DNA: TGTGCCAGTAGTATGAGTAGCGGGAGTTTCAACAATGAGCAGTTCTTC. The rearrangement uses TRBV19 and TRBJ2-1, with 9 bases aligning to TRBD2. CDR3 size: 16 residues. Germline V lookup: CDR1 LNHDA, CDR2 SQIVND (reference sequence). With 3 bases clipped from V and 5 bases from J, the junction kept 8 bases outside the gene matches. Combining the CDR3 with reference TRBV19 and TRBJ2-1 gives the whole variable domain DGGITQSPKYLFRKEGQNVTLSCEQNLNHDAMYWYRQDPGQGLRLIYYSQIVNDFQKGDIAEGYSVSREKKESFPLTVTSAQKNPTAFYLCASSMSSGSFNNEQFFGPGTRLTVL.

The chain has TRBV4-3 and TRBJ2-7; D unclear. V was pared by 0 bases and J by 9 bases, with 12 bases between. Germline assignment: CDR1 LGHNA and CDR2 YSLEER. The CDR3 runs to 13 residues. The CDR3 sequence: CASSQEGSWGQYF. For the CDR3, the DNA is TGCGCCAGCAGCCAAGAGGGGTCGTGGGGGCAGTACTTC.